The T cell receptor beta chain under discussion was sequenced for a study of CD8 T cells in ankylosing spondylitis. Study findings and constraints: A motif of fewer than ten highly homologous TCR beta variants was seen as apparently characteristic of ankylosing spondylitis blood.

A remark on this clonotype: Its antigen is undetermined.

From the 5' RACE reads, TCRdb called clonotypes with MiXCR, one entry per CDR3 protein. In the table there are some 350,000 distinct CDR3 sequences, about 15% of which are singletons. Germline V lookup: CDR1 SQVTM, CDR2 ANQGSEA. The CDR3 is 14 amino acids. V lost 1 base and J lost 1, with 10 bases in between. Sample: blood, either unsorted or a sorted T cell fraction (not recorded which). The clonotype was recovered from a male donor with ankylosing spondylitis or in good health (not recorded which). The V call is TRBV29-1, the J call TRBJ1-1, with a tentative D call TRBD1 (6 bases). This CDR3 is CSVEVQGKNTEAFF. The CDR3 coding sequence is TGCAGCGTTGAAGTACAGGGAAAGAACACTGAAGCTTTCTTT.